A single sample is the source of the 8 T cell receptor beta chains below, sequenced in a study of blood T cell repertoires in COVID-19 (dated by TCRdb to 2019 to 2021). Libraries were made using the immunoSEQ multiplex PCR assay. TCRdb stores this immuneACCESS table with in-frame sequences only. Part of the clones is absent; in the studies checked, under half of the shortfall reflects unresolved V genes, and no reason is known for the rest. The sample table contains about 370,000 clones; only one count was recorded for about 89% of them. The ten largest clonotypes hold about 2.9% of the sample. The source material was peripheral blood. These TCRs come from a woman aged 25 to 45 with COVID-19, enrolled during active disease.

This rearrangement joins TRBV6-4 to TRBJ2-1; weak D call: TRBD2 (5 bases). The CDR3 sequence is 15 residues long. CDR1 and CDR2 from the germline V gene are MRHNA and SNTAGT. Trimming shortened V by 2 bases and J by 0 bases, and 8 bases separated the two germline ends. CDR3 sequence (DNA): TGTGCCAGCAGTGACGAGGGTAGCTCCTACAATGAGCAGTTCTTC. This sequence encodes CASSDEGSSYNEQFF.

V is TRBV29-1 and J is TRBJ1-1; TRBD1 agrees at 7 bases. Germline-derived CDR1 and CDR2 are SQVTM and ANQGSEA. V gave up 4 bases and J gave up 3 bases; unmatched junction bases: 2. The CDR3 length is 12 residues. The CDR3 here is CSVADRYTEAFF. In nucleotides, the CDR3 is TGCAGCGTTGCGGACAGGTACACTGAAGCTTTCTTT.

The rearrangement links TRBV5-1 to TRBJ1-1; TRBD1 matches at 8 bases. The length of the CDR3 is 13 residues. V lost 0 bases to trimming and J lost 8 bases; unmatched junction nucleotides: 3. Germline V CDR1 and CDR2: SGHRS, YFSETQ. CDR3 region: CASSLGSGGEAFF. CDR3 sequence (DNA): TGCGCCAGCAGCTTGGGGTCAGGGGGCGAAGCTTTCTTT.

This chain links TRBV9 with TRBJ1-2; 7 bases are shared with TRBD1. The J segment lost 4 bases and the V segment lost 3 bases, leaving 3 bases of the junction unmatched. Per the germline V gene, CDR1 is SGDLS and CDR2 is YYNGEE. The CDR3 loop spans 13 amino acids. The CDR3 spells CASSAQGVYGYTF. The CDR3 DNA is TGTGCCAGCAGCGCCCAGGGGGTCTATGGCTACACCTTC.

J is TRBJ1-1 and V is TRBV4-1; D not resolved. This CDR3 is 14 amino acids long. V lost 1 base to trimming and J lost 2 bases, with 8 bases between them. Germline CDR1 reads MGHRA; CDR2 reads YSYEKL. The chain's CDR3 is CASSQVSANTEAFF. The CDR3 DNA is TGCGCCAGCAGCCAAGTCAGCGCTAACACTGAAGCTTTCTTT.

For the CDR3, the DNA is TGTGCCAGCAGTTCGACAGGGATCACAGATACGCAGTATTTT. Amino acid sequence: CASSSTGITDTQYF. This chain uses TRBV27 with TRBJ2-3, with 7 bases matching TRBD1. With 4 bases clipped from V and 2 bases from J, the junction kept 3 bases outside the gene matches. The germline V gene has CDR1 MNHEY and CDR2 SMNVEV (reference sequence). The CDR3 runs 14 residues.

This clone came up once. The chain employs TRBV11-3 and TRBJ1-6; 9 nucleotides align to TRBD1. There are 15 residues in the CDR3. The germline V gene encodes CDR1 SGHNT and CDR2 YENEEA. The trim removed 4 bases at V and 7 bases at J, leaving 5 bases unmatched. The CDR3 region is CASSYGQGQNSPLHF. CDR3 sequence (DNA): TGTGCCAGCAGCTACGGACAGGGGCAAAATTCACCCCTCCACTTT.

This CDR3 is CASSTGTTLYGYTF. The CDR3 DNA is TGTGCCAGCAGCACAGGTACTACTCTCTATGGCTACACCTTC. The gene calls are TRBV25-1 and TRBJ1-2, with D perhaps TRBD1 (5 bases). V was pared by 6 bases and J by 4 bases, with 15 bases between. Germline CDR1 MGHDK, CDR2 SYGVNS. The CDR3 contains 14 residues.